The rows below give T cell receptor beta chains drawn from one sample of a study of shared clonotypes between healthy human individuals. Method: immunoSEQ multiplex PCR; TCRdb's copy keeps in-frame clones and lacks some. The table has about 2.1 million clones, about 92% seen once. The sequenced material came from naive CD8+ T cells from PBMCs. The receptors originated from a man in his late teens or twenties in good health. Some clones in this sample may be carry-over from other donors' samples. The CDR3 runs from the conserved cysteine through the conserved F or W. The D gene is left open where the match is weak. Rows may omit the clone size; those that give it use once, few, many or a size class.

J	size	D	V	CDR3	DNA
TRBJ2-7	NA	TRBD1	TRBV5-1	CASSLSQLTGVHEQYF	TGCGCCAGCAGCTTATCCCAGCTGACAGGGGTCCACGAGCAGTACTTC
TRBJ1-2	NA	TRBD1	TRBV4-2	CASSQRRGTGGDYGYTF	TGTGCCAGCAGCCAAAGAAGGGGGACAGGGGGCGACTATGGCTACACCTTC
TRBJ2-7	NA	NA	TRBV13	CASSLSLVGDEQYF	TGTGCCAGCAGCTTATCTTTGGTCGGGGACGAGCAGTACTTC
TRBJ1-1	NA	TRBD1	TRBV25-1	CASSESDRGDTEAFF	TGTGCCAGCAGTGAGTCGGACAGGGGCGACACTGAAGCTTTCTTT
TRBJ2-7	once	NA	TRBV14	CASSQGTANTYEQYF	TGTGCCAGCAGCCAAGGGACAGCCAATACCTACGAGCAGTACTTC
TRBJ1-2	NA	NA	TRBV9	CASSDGGFYGYTF	TGTGCCAGCAGCGACGGGGGGTTCTATGGCTACACCTTC
TRBJ2-1	NA	NA	TRBV4-2	CASSRKTSDYYNEQFF	TGTGCCAGCAGCCGAAAGACGAGCGATTACTACAATGAGCAGTTCTTC
TRBJ1-5	NA	NA	TRBV27	CASSLSAGYSNQPQHF	TGTGCCAGCAGTTTATCGGCCGGCTATAGCAATCAGCCCCAGCATTTT
TRBJ1-1	NA	NA	TRBV11-2	CASSSRAPDEGNTEAFF	TGTGCCAGCAGCTCCCGAGCCCCGGACGAGGGAAACACTGAAGCTTTCTTT
TRBJ1-2	once	NA	TRBV10-3	CAISEVGSTTNSYGYTF	TGTGCCATCAGTGAAGTTGGAAGCACAACCAACTCCTATGGCTACACCTTC
TRBJ2-7	once	TRBD1	TRBV18	CASSPQGRQGDYEQYF	TGTGCCAGCTCACCACAGGGCCGACAGGGCGACTACGAGCAGTACTTC